The source of this T cell receptor (beta chain) is a study of T cell responses to AZD1222 COVID-19 vaccine. Points from the study as a whole: Unmutated regions of variants are reportedly targeted by nearly half of spike-specific TCRs. Repertoires were collected only later (after the peak T cell response had occurred). Spike-wide coverage was observed for vaccine-associated CD4 TCRs, with dominant responses at 160-218 and 743-854.

The CDR3 has 15 residues. V shed 4 bases and J 2 bases; nucleotides not matched to a gene: 4. CDR1 and CDR2 from the germline V gene are LGHDT and YNNKEL (reference sequence). Assay: immunoSEQ multiplex PCR; the TCRdb copy retains only in-frame clones and omits some. This table holds over 100,000 clones, 70% to 90% found once. A note on this clone: Its antigen is not known.

This chain connects TRBV3-1 (or the pseudogene TRBV3-2) to TRBJ2-3; 9 nucleotides align to TRBD2. This sample comprised peripheral blood, obtained on day 0 of AZD1222 vaccination. The source of this sequence is an adult in good health. In DNA, the CDR3 is TGTGCCAGCAGCCCGAGGACTAGCGACACAGATACGCAGTATTTT. It codes for CASSPRTSDTDTQYF.